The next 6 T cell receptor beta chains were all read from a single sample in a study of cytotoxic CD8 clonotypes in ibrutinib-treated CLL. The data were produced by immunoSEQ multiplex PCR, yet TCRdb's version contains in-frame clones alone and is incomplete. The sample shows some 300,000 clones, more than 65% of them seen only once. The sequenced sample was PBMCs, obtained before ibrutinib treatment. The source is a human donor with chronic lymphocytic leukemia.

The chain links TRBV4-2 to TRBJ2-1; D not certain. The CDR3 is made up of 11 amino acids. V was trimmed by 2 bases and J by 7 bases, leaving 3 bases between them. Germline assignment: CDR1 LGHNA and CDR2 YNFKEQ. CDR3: CASSQPNEQFF. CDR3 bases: TGTGCCAGCAGCCAACCTAATGAGCAGTTCTTC.

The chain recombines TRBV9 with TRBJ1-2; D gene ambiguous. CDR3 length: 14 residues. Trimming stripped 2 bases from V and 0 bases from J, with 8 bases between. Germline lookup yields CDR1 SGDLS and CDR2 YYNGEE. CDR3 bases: TGTGCCAGCAGCGTTGACGCAGCTAACTATGGCTACACCTTC. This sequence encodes CASSVDAANYGYTF. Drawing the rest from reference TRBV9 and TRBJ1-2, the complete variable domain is DSGVTQTPKHLITATGQRVTLRCSPRSGDLSVYWYQQSLDQGLQFLIQYYNGEERAKGNILERFSAQQFPDLHSELNLSSLELGDSALYFCASSVDAANYGYTFGSGTRLTVV.

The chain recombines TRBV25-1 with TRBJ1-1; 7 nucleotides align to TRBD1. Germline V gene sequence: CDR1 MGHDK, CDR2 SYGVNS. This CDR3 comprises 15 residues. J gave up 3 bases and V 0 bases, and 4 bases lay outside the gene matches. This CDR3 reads CASSEYGTVHTEAFF. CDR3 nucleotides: TGTGCCAGCAGTGAATATGGGACAGTCCACACTGAAGCTTTCTTT.

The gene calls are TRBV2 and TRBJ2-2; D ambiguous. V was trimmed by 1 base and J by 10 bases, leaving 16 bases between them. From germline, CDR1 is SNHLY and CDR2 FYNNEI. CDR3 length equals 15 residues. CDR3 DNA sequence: TGTGCCAGCAGTGAAGGGGCTAGAATGCGAGTGGAGCTGTTTTTT. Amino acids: CASSEGARMRVELFF.

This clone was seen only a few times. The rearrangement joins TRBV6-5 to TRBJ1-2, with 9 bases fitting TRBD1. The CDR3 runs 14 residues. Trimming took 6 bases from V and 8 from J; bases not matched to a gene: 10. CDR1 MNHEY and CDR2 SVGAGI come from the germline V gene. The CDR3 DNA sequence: TGTGCCAGCAGATACAGGGGGCATTTGAGAGGCTACACCTTC. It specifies CASRYRGHLRGYTF.

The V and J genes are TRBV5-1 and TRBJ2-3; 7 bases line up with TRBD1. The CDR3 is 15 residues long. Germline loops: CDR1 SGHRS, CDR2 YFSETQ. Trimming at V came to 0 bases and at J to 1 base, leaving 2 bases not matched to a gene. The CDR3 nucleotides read TGCGCCAGCAGCTTGGGACAGGGAGGCACAGATACGCAGTATTTT. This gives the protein CASSLGQGGTDTQYF. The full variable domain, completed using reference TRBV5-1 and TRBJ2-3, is KAGVTQTPRYLIKTRGQQVTLSCSPISGHRSVSWYQQTPGQGLQFLFEYFSETQRNKGNFPGRFSGRQFSNSRSEMNVSTLELGDSALYLCASSLGQGGTDTQYFGPGTRLTVL.